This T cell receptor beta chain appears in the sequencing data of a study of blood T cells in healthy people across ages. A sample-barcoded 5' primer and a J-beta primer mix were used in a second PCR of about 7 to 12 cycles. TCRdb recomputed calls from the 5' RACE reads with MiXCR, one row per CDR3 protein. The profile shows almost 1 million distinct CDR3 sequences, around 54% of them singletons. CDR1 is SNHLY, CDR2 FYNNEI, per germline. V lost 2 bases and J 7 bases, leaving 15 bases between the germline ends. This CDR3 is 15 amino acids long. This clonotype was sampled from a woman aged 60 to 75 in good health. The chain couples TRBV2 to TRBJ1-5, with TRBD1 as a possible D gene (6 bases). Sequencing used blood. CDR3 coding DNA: TGTGCCAGCAGTGAAAGTATGGCAGGGGTACAGCCCCAGCATTTT. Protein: CASSESMAGVQPQHF.